This T cell receptor (beta chain) is drawn from a study of blood T cell repertoires in COVID-19. Overall study context: Acute and convalescent COVID-19 samples came from the United States, Italy and Spain.

The table came from immunoSEQ multiplex PCR; TCRdb's copy has only in-frame clones and leaves some out. The table shows under 250,000 clones, with roughly 80% occurring only once. CDR1 and CDR2 from the germline V gene are SGHDT and YYEEEE. V lost 5 bases, J lost 4 bases, and 21 bases lay in between. CDR3 length: 16 residues. Sequencing was done on a sample of peripheral blood. The chain is built from TRBV5-6 and TRBJ1-2; D gene ambiguous. This clonotype originated in a woman aged 18-30 years with acute or convalescent COVID-19. In DNA form, the CDR3 reads TGTGCCAGCAGGTTATACCGAAGGGAGACCCCCTATGGCTACACCTTC. Residues: CASRLYRRETPYGYTF.